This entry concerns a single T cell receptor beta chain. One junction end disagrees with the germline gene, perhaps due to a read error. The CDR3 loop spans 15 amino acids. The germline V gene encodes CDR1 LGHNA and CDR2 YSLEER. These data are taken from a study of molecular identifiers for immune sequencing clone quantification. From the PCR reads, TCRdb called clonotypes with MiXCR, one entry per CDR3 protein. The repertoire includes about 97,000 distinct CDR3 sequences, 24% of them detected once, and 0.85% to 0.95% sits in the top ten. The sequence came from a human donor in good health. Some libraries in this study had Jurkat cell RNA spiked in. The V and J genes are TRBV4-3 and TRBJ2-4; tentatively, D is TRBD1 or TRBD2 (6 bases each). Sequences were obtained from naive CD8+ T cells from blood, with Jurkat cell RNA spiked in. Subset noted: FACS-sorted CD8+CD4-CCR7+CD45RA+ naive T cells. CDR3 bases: TGCGCCAGCAGCGTCGGGGGCTCAAACTCAGACATCCAGTACTTC. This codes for CASSVGGSNSDIQYF.